The 27 T cell receptor beta chains below come from one sample, sequenced in a study of blood T cell repertoires in COVID-19. Generated by immunoSEQ multiplex PCR, the TCRdb table keeps only in-frame clones and is missing some. The repertoire consists of 250,000 to 300,000 clones, with approximately 88% occurring once and the leading ten covering just under 0.95%. The sequenced sample consisted of peripheral blood. The receptors derive from a woman in her 40s who had recovered from COVID-19.

Of note for this clone: At the DNA level, this CDR3 is encoded by other sequences in the same sample as well. V usage is TRBV2 and J usage is TRBJ1-5; D not resolved. Trimming removed 1 base at V and 0 bases at J, with 7 bases between. Germline lookup yields CDR1 SNHLY and CDR2 FYNNEI. This CDR3 is 15 amino acids long. The CDR3 spells CASSEGGYSNQPQHF. The DNA of the CDR3 is TGTGCCAGCAGTGAAGGAGGATATAGCAATCAGCCCCAGCATTTT.

The chain has TRBV7-6 and TRBJ2-2, with 12 positions matching TRBD2. V was clipped by 3 bases and J by 3 bases; unmatched bases: 5. Germline values: CDR1 SGHVS, CDR2 FNYEAQ. The CDR3 sequence is 17 residues long. The CDR3: CASSLLASGRDTGELFF. Written as DNA, the CDR3 is TGTGCCAGCAGCTTGTTGGCTAGCGGGAGGGACACCGGGGAGCTGTTTTTT.

V and J are TRBV29-1 and TRBJ1-2; maybe TRBD1 (5 bases). This CDR3 has 12 amino acids. Germline assignment: CDR1 SQVTM and CDR2 ANQGSEA. Trimming left V 7 bases short and J 8 bases short, with 17 bases between. The CDR3 is CSGAGGLGGYTF. In DNA, the CDR3 is TGCAGCGGCGCGGGGGGTTTAGGAGGCTACACCTTC. The complete variable domain, with remaining parts taken from reference TRBV29-1 and TRBJ1-2, reads SAVISQKPSRDICQRGTSLTIQCQVDSQVTMMFWYRQQPGQSLTLIATANQGSEATYESGFVIDKFPISRPNLTFSTLTVSNMSPEDSSIYLCSGAGGLGGYTFGSGTRLTVV.

The J gene is TRBJ2-7, the V gene TRBV19; 14 bases agree with TRBD2. Looked up from germline, CDR1 is LNHDA and CDR2 is SQIVND (reference sequence). V was pared by 0 bases and J by 6 bases, with 7 bases of the junction left unmatched. The CDR3 extends over 17 amino acids. CDR3 sequence reads: CASSIDGTSGRLGEQYF. CDR3 DNA: TGTGCCAGTAGTATAGATGGGACTAGCGGGAGATTAGGCGAGCAGTACTTC.

The chain recombines TRBV5-1 with TRBJ2-3; a weak D match, TRBD1 (7 bases). Germline CDR1 reads SGHRS; CDR2 reads YFSETQ. Trimming pared 4 bases from V and 8 bases from J, leaving 20 bases between. This CDR3 comprises 15 residues. The CDR3 here is CASSPGDRTDGTQYF. In DNA form, the CDR3 reads TGCGCCAGCAGCCCGGGGGACAGAACGGACGGTACGCAGTATTTT.

The genes are TRBV10-1 and TRBJ2-3; D is unresolved. Germline-derived CDR1 and CDR2 are WNHNN and SYGVQD (reference sequence). The CDR3 is made up of 16 amino acids. V lost 6 bases, J lost 1 base, and 17 bases lay in between. The CDR3 sequence: CASSHVEAPGTDTQYF. The CDR3 bases are TGCGCCAGCAGCCACGTCGAAGCCCCTGGCACAGATACGCAGTATTTT.

This chain links TRBV27 with TRBJ2-7, with D perhaps TRBD1 (6 bases). The CDR3 totals 14 residues. Trimming removed 5 bases from V and 2 bases from J, with 13 bases in between. Germline V gene sequence: CDR1 MNHEY, CDR2 SMNVEV (reference sequence). In DNA form, the CDR3 reads TGTGCCAGCAGTACTCGGGACAAAGCCTACGAGCAGTACTTC. Protein: CASSTRDKAYEQYF.

The gene calls are TRBV6-5 and TRBJ1-4; D unresolved. Trimming took 5 bases from V and 8 from J, leaving 12 bases between them. Per the germline V gene, CDR1 is MNHEY and CDR2 is SVGAGI. There are 13 residues in the CDR3. This chain's CDR3 is CASSREAWEKLFF. The CDR3 nucleotides read TGTGCCAGCAGTCGTGAGGCGTGGGAAAAACTGTTTTTT.

This clone turned up a few times. The CDR3 reads CASSRGFSGRAIYEQYF. The CDR3 nucleotides are TGTGCCAGCAGCAGGGGGTTTAGTGGACGGGCGATCTACGAGCAGTACTTC. J is TRBJ2-7 and V is TRBV5-5, with D perhaps matching TRBD1 (6 bases). With 4 bases removed from V and 3 bases from J, the gap between germline ends came to 23 bases. The CDR3 totals 17 residues. Per the germline V gene, CDR1 is SGHKS and CDR2 is YYEKEE (reference sequence). The full variable domain, in which reference TRBV5-5 and TRBJ2-7 provide the parts outside the CDR3, is DAGVTQSPTHLIKTRGQQVTLRCSPISGHKSVSWYQQVLGQGPQFIFQYYEKEERGRGNFPDRFSARQFPNYSSELNVNALLLGDSALYLCASSRGFSGRAIYEQYFGPGTRLTVT.

V is TRBV7-9 and J is TRBJ2-2; 7 nucleotides line up with TRBD2. Germline CDR1 and CDR2: SEHNR and FQNEAQ (reference sequence). The junction had 10 bases not matched to a gene; V was cut back by 5 bases and J by 10 bases. This CDR3 contains 14 residues. The DNA for the CDR3 is TGTGCCAGCAGCGGAACGGGAGGCCGTCCGGAGCTGTTTTTT. Translated, it gives CASSGTGGRPELFF.

This clone was counted a single time. V and J are TRBV7-9 and TRBJ2-7; 9 bases map to TRBD1. Germline values: CDR1 SEHNR, CDR2 FQNEAQ (reference sequence). V trimming: 5 bases; J trimming: 6 bases; junction bases outside the gene matches: 11. The CDR3 consists of 15 residues. CDR3 nucleotide sequence: TGTGCCAGCAGCGGGCGGACAGGGGCACTGGCCGAGCAGTACTTC. Protein: CASSGRTGALAEQYF. The full variable domain, completed using reference TRBV7-9 and TRBJ2-7, is DTGVSQNPRHKITKRGQNVTFRCDPISEHNRLYWYRQTLGQGPEFLTYFQNEAQLEKSRLLSDRFSAERPKGSFSTLEIQRTEQGDSAMYLCASSGRTGALAEQYFGPGTRLTVT.

The V call is TRBV27, the J call TRBJ1-5, with a possible D match to TRBD1 (5 bases). Trimming removed 6 bases at V and 4 bases at J, with 16 bases between. Germline V gives CDR1 MNHEY, CDR2 SMNVEV (reference sequence). This CDR3 spans 15 amino acids. CDR3 loop: CASRGGGAVNQPQHF. For the CDR3, the DNA is TGTGCCAGCAGGGGGGGTGGGGCTGTGAATCAGCCCCAGCATTTT.

Comment on this clone: The junction shows a germline mismatch at one end, possibly a read error. The V call is TRBV7-7, the J call TRBJ2-7; TRBD2 matches at 7 bases. The germline V gene has CDR1 SSHAT and CDR2 FNYEAQ (reference sequence). The CDR3 is 15 residues long. The CDR3 loop reads CASSRGVGEGYEQYF. CDR3 in DNA: TGTGCTAGCAGCCGGGGGGTTGGGGAGGGCTACGAGCAGTACTTC.

V is TRBV29-1 and J is TRBJ2-5; the match to TRBD2 covers 10 bases. In germline, CDR1 is SQVTM, CDR2 ANQGSEA. The CDR3 totals 14 residues. Trimming removed 6 bases from V and 5 bases from J; junction bases left unmatched: 9. The CDR3, as DNA: TGCAGCGTCCCTAGCGGGAGTATTGGGGAGACCCAGTACTTC. Translating it yields CSVPSGSIGETQYF.

This clone was picked up a small number of times. The chain joins TRBV2 to TRBJ2-7, with 8 bases matching TRBD2. Germline assignment: CDR1 SNHLY and CDR2 FYNNEI. Losses at the gene ends were 4 bases for V and 2 bases for J; bases not matched to a gene: 4. This CDR3 has 14 residues. CDR3 loop: CASSVTSGAYEQYF. The CDR3 DNA is TGTGCCAGCAGTGTAACTAGCGGTGCCTACGAGCAGTACTTC.

The chain recombines TRBV4-1 with TRBJ2-2; D not resolved. Germline CDR1 is MGHRA and CDR2 is YSYEKL. The CDR3 spans 12 residues. V was pared by 0 bases and J by 7 bases, with 3 bases between. CDR3 in amino acids: CASSQDIGELFF. In nucleotides, the CDR3 is TGCGCCAGCAGCCAAGATATCGGGGAGCTGTTTTTT.

This clone is a singleton in its sample. The chain employs TRBV3-1 (or the pseudogene TRBV3-2) and TRBJ1-6, with 7 bases lining up with TRBD1. The germline V gene has CDR1 LGHDT and CDR2 YNNKEL (reference sequence). J gave up 1 base and V 8 bases, and 14 bases lay outside the gene matches. The CDR3 runs 18 residues. The chain's CDR3 is CASRDSRRLGSYNSPLHF. The CDR3 DNA reads TGTGCCAGCCGGGACAGCCGGAGATTAGGGTCCTATAATTCACCCCTCCACTTT.

The V gene is TRBV5-4, the J gene TRBJ2-2; 7 bases fit TRBD1. This CDR3 comprises 14 residues. Germline-derived CDR1 and CDR2 are SGHNT and YYREEE (reference sequence). V lost 7 bases and J lost 0; bases outside the gene matches: 3. The CDR3 is CASRDRANTGELFF. The CDR3, as DNA: TGTGCCAGCCGGGACAGAGCGAACACCGGGGAGCTGTTTTTT.

Concerning this clone itself: The same CDR3 arises from other DNA sequences in this sample as well. This sequence joins TRBV9 and TRBJ1-1, with D possibly TRBD1 on 5 matching bases. The CDR3 has 13 amino acids. CDR1 is SGDLS, CDR2 YYNGEE, per germline. V lost 1 base to trimming and J lost 1 base, with 5 bases between them. This chain's CDR3 is CASSVQGNTEAFF. CDR3 nucleotides: TGTGCCAGCAGCGTACAGGGGAACACTGAAGCTTTCTTT.

This clone has only one observation. The J gene is TRBJ1-5, the V gene TRBV18; 8 bases are a match to TRBD1. Looked up from germline, CDR1 is KGHSH and CDR2 is LQKENI. CDR3 size: 14 residues. J was trimmed by 7 bases and V by 3 bases; bases with no gene match: 5. The CDR3 coding sequence is TGTGCCAGCTCACCCTCAGGGGGCCCCCAGCCCCAGCATTTT. This gives the protein CASSPSGGPQPQHF.

In this sample, this clone turned up a few times. The chain is built from TRBV30 and TRBJ1-5; D call uncertain. CDR1 is GTSNPN and CDR2 is SVGIG in the germline V gene (reference sequence). The V and J ends lost 5 bases and 0 bases respectively, with 11 bases between them. CDR3 length: 14 amino acids. The CDR3 here is CAWSPGFSNQPQHF. CDR3 coding DNA: TGTGCCTGGTCCCCGGGATTTAGCAATCAGCCCCAGCATTTT. Variable domain in full (rest from reference TRBV30 and TRBJ1-5): SQTIHQWPATLVQPVGSPLSLECTVEGTSNPNLYWYRQAAGRGLQLLFYSVGIGQISSEVPQNLSASRPQDRQFILSSKKLLLSDSGFYLCAWSPGFSNQPQHFGDGTRLSIL.

In its sample, this clone was seen a few times. This sequence joins TRBV30 and TRBJ2-4, with TRBD1 as a possible D gene (5 bases). The germline V and J ends were trimmed by 3 bases and 8 bases, with 8 bases remaining between them. This CDR3 comprises 11 residues. Germline V gene data show CDR1 as GTSNPN and CDR2 as SVGIG (reference sequence). DNA for the CDR3: TGTGCCTGGAGCCTACAGGACATTCAGTACTTC. Its protein is CAWSLQDIQYF.

The chain uses TRBV29-1 and TRBJ2-3; 12 nucleotides agree with TRBD1. The J segment lost 1 base and the V segment lost 0 bases, leaving 5 bases of the junction unmatched. CDR3 size: 17 residues. Germline V gene sequence: CDR1 SQVTM, CDR2 ANQGSEA. The CDR3 region has the DNA TGCAGCGTTGAAGATTGGGGACAGGGGGCCGGCACAGATACGCAGTATTTT. It yields the protein CSVEDWGQGAGTDTQYF.

V is TRBV18 and J is TRBJ2-7, with 7 positions matching TRBD1. Germline trimming cut 6 bases from V and 8 bases from J; bases unmatched to any gene: 13. The CDR3 loop spans 14 amino acids. Germline CDR1 KGHSH, CDR2 LQKENI. CDR3 sequence: CASSPQDRDRQQYF. The CDR3 bases are TGTGCCAGCTCTCCCCAAGACAGGGACCGTCAGCAGTACTTC.

V gene TRBV7-2 combines with J gene TRBJ2-1, with D possibly being TRBD2 (5 bases). Trimming took 1 base from V and 9 from J, leaving 10 bases between them. CDR1 and CDR2 (germline): SGHTA, FQGNSA. The CDR3 covers 13 residues. The CDR3 sequence: CASSLGLSFEQFF. CDR3 DNA sequence: TGTGCCAGCAGCTTAGGACTAAGTTTTGAGCAGTTCTTC. The full variable domain, completed using reference TRBV7-2 and TRBJ2-1, is GAGVSQSPSNKVTEKGKDVELRCDPISGHTALYWYRQSLGQGLEFLIYFQGNSAPDKSGLPSDRFSAERTGGSVSTLTIQRTQQEDSAVYLCASSLGLSFEQFFGPGTRLTVL.

The J gene is TRBJ1-4, the V gene TRBV19, with TRBD1 matching 7 bases. The CDR3 is made up of 16 amino acids. Germline-derived CDR1 and CDR2 are LNHDA and SQIVND (reference sequence). The junction had 7 bases not matched to a gene; V was cut back by 6 bases and J by 0 bases. This CDR3 reads CASRRDSLATNEKLFF. CDR3 in DNA: TGTGCCAGTAGAAGGGACAGTCTGGCAACTAATGAAAAACTGTTTTTT.

J is TRBJ2-7 and V is TRBV10-1, with 7 positions matching TRBD1. CDR3 length: 14 amino acids. Germline assignment: CDR1 WNHNN and CDR2 SYGVQD (reference sequence). V was pared by 0 bases and J by 5 bases, with 4 bases of the junction left unmatched. CDR3 in amino acids: CASSESMTGNEQYF. DNA of the CDR3: TGCGCCAGCAGTGAGTCGATGACAGGGAACGAGCAGTACTTC.